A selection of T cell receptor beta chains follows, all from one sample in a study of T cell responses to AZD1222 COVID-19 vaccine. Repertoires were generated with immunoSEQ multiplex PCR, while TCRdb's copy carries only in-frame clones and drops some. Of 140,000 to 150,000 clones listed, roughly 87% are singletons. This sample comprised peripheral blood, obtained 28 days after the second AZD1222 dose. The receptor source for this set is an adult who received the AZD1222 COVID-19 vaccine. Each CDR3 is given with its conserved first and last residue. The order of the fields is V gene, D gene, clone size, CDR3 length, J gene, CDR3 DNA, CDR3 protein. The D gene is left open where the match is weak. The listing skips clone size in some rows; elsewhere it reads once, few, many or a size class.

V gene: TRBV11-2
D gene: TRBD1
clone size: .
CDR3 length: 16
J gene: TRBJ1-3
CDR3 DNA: TGTGCCAGCAGCCAGGGGGCAGGCGGCTCTGGAAACACCATATATTTT
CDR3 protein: CASSQGAGGSGNTIYF

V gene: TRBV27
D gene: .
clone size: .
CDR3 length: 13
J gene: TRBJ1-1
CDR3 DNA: TGTGCCAGCAGTCCCCGGGAGGGGGTCCCAGCATATTTT
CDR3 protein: CASSPREGVPAYF

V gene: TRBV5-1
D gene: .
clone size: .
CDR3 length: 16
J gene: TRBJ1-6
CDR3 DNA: TGCGCCAGCAGCCCCGGTGTTGGAGGGGAATCTTCACCCCTCCACTTT
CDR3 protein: CASSPGVGGESSPLHF

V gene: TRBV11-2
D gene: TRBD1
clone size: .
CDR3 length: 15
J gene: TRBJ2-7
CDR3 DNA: TGTGCCAGCAGCTTAGCGAGGACAGGGCTTTACGAGCAGTACTTC
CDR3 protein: CASSLARTGLYEQYF

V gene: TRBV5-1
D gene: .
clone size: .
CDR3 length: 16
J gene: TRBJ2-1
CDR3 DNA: TGCGCCAGCAGAATGTTTGCGGACGGAGGGCGGGGTGAGCAGTTCTTC
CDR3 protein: CASRMFADGGRGEQFF

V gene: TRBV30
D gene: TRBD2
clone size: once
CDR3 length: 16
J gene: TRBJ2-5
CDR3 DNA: TGTGCCTGGAGCGCCGCGACTAGCGGGAGAGGAGAGACCCAGTACTTC
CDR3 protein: CAWSAATSGRGETQYF

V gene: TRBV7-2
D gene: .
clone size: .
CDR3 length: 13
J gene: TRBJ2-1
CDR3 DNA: TGTGCCAGCAGCTATACCTCCTACAATGAGCAGTTCTTC
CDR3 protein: CASSYTSYNEQFF

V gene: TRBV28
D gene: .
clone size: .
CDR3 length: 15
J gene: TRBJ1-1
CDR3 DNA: TGTGCCAGCAGTACAAAGACGGGGATGAACACTGAAGCTTTCTTT
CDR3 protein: CASSTKTGMNTEAFF

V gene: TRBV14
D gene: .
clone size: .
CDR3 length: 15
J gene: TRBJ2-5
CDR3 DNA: TGTGCCAGCAGCCAAGACCCCCTCAGGGGGGGGACCCAGTACTTC
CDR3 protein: CASSQDPLRGGTQYF

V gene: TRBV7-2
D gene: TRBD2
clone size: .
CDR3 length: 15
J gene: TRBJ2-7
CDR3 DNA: TGTGCCAGCAGCCCTAGCGGGAAGTTTTCCTACGAGCAGTACTTC
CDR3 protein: CASSPSGKFSYEQYF

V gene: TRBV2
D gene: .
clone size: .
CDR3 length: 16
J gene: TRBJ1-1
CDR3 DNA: TGTGCCAGCAGTGATATTTTGGGGGGGTTTAGGACTGAAGCTTTCTTT
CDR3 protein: CASSDILGGFRTEAFF

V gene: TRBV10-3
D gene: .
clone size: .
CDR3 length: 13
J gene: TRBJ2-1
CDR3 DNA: TGTGCCATTCTGGCGGGACCATACAATGAGCAGTTCTTC
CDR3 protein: CAILAGPYNEQFF

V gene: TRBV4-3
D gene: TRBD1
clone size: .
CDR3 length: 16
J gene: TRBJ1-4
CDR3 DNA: TGCGCCAGCAGCCAAGATATAGGGGGCGAGGGTGAAAAACTGTTTTTT
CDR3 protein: CASSQDIGGEGEKLFF

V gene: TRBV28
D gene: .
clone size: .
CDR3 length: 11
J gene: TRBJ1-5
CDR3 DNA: TGTGCCAGCACTCGCGATCAGCCCCAGCATTTT
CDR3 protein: CASTRDQPQHF

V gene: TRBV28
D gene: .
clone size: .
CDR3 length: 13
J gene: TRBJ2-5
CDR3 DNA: TGTGCCAGCAGCCGGCAGGGCCAAGAGACCCAGTACTTC
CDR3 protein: CASSRQGQETQYF

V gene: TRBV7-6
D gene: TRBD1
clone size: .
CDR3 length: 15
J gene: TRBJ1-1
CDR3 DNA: TGTGCCAGCAGCTTAGAGGCCAGGGGGGCCACTGAAGCTTTCTTT
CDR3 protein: CASSLEARGATEAFF

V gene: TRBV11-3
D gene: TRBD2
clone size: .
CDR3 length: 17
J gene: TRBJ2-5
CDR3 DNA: TGTGCCAGCAGCTTTCGGGGCGGGAGGGCCGTTGAAGAGACCCAGTACTTC
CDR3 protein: CASSFRGGRAVEETQYF

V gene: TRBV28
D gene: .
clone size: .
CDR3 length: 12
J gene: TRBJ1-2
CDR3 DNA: TGTGCCAGCAGTTTGAGCCTCTATGGCTACACCTTC
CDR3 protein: CASSLSLYGYTF

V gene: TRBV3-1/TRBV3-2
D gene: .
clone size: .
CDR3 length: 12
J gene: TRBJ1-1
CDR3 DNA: TGTGCCAGCAGCCAAGCAAACACTGAAGCTTTCTTT
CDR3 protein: CASSQANTEAFF

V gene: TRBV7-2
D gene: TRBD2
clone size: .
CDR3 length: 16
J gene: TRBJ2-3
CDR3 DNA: TGTGCCAGCAGCCCCCCTGGCGGGAGGGTGGGAGATACGCAGTATTTT
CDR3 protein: CASSPPGGRVGDTQYF

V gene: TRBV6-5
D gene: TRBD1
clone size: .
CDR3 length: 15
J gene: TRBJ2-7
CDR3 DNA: TGTGCCAGCAGTTACTCGGGACAGGGGACCCACGAGCAGTACTTC
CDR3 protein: CASSYSGQGTHEQYF

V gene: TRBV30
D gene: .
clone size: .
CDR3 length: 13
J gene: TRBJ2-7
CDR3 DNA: TGTGCCTGGAGTGTACGGCAGGGCTACGAGCAGTACTTC
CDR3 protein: CAWSVRQGYEQYF

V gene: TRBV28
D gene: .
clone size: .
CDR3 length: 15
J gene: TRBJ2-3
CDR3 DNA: TGTGCCAGCAGTGATGCGTCCCACAGCCCAGATACGCAGTATTTT
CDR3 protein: CASSDASHSPDTQYF

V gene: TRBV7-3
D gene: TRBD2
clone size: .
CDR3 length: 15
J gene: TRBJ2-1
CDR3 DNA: TGTGCCAGCAGCTTAAGACTAGCCGACTACAATGAGCAGTTCTTC
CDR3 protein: CASSLRLADYNEQFF

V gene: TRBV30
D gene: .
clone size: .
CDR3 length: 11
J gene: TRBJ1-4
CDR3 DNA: TGTGCCTGGGATCGGGGTGAAAAACTGTTTTTT
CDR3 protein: CAWDRGEKLFF

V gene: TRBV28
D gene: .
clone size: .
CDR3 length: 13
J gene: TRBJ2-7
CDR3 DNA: TGTGCCAGCAGTCCCGGGACCGCCGCCGAGCAGTACTTC
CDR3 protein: CASSPGTAAEQYF

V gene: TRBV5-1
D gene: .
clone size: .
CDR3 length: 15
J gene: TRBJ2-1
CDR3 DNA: TGCGCCAGCAGCCGGGCTAGCAGCCGGCTCGATGAGCAGTTCTTC
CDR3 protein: CASSRASSRLDEQFF

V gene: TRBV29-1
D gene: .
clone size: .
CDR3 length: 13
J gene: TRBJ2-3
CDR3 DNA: TGCAGCGTTGAAACGAGGGGGGCGGATACGCAGTATTTT
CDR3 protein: CSVETRGADTQYF

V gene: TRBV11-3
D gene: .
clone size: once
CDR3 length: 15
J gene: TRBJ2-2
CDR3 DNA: TGTGCCAGCAGCTTAAACCGCGGGTATGCCGGGGAGCTGTTTTTT
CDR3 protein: CASSLNRGYAGELFF

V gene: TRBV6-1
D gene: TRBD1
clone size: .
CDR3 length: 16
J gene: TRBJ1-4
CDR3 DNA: TGTGCCAGCAGTGAAAGGCCGGGACAGAGGAATGAAAAACTGTTTTTT
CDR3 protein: CASSERPGQRNEKLFF

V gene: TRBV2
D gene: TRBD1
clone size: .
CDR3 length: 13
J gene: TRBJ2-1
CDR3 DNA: TGTGCCAGCAGCTGGACAGGACACAATGAGCAGTTCTTC
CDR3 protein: CASSWTGHNEQFF

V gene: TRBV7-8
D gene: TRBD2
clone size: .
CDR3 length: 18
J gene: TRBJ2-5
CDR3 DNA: TGTGCCAGCAGCTTCCTAGCGGGAGGGCGATTGCTGGAAGAGACCCAGTACTTC
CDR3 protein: CASSFLAGGRLLEETQYF

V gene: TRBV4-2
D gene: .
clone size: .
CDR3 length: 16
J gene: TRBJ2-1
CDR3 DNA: TGTGCCAGCAGCCAAGATCGTGGGGGGTCCTACAATGAGCAGTTCTTC
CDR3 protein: CASSQDRGGSYNEQFF

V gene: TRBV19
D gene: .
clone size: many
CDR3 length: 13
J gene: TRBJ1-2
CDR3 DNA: TGTGCCAGTCGTCGGGGCGGGGACTATGGCTACACCTTC
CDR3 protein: CASRRGGDYGYTF